Shown below are 8 T cell receptor beta chains from a single sample sequenced in a study of T cell responses to AZD1222 COVID-19 vaccine. Data came from immunoSEQ multiplex PCR; TCRdb stores just in-frame clones and leaves some out. The sample records tens of thousands of clones, around nine tenths being singletons. The sample consisted of peripheral blood, taken on day 0 of MenACWY control vaccination. Receptor source: an adult in good health.

This clone was found a few times. The chain employs TRBV6-5 and TRBJ1-5; weak D call: TRBD1 (5 bases). Looked up from germline, CDR1 is MNHEY and CDR2 is SVGAGI. V lost 0 bases and J 3 bases, leaving 9 bases between the germline ends. This CDR3 is built from 15 residues. CDR3 DNA sequence: TGTGCCAGCAGTTACTCGAGGGGAGACAATCAGCCCCAGCATTTT. Translating gives CASSYSRGDNQPQHF.

The chain has TRBV7-3 and TRBJ2-5; 8 bases line up with TRBD2. CDR3 length: 17 residues. The germline V gene has CDR1 SGHTA and CDR2 FQGTGA. V shed 4 bases and J 4 bases; nucleotides not matched to a gene: 14. DNA for the CDR3: TGTGCCAGCAGCTCCCTGCCCGGAGCGGGAGAGTCAGAGACCCAGTACTTC. Translating gives CASSSLPGAGESETQYF.

In the case of this clone: The DNA is left out, because the CDR3 cannot be placed on it with certainty; the CDR3 is given as TCRdb lists it. J is TRBJ2-7 and V is TRBV21-1; the DNA was not compared with TRBD2, the D call given in the table. TRBV21-1 is a known pseudogene. The CDR3 contains 16 residues when both ends are counted. The CDR3 loop reads CASSKWGGGILYEQYF.

This clone occurred a few times. The rearrangement uses TRBV3-1 (or the pseudogene TRBV3-2) and TRBJ2-7, with a weak D call TRBD1 (5 bases). The CDR3 has 13 residues. V lost 3 bases and J lost 2, with 8 bases in between. Germline V gene lookup returns CDR1 LGHDT and CDR2 YNNKEL (reference sequence). The CDR3 bases are TGTGCCAGCAGCCAGAGACAGACCTACGAGCAGTACTTC. It translates to CASSQRQTYEQYF.

The sample holds a few counts of this clone. The chain is built from TRBV11-2 and TRBJ1-2; maybe TRBD1 (5 bases). Germline lookup yields CDR1 SGHAT and CDR2 FQNNGV. Trimming removed 1 base at V and 5 bases at J, with 8 bases between. This CDR3 is built from 13 residues. CDR3 DNA sequence: TGTGCCAGCAGCTTAGGCCCAGGGTATGGCTACACCTTC. Protein sequence: CASSLGPGYGYTF.

The chain combines TRBV6-5 with TRBJ2-5; D ambiguous. Germline V gene data show CDR1 as MNHEY and CDR2 as SVGAGI. V was shortened by 8 bases and J by 4 bases, with 17 bases between the two germline ends. The CDR3 contains 14 residues. For the CDR3, the DNA is TGTGCCAGCGGCCTGAGCAGCCTGGGAGAGACCCAGTACTTC. Its protein product is CASGLSSLGETQYF.

CDR3 in amino acids: CASSLTWEQYF. CDR3 nucleotides: TGTGCCAGCAGCCTCACCTGGGAGCAGTACTTC. The V and J genes are TRBV14 and TRBJ2-7; no clear D. Germline V CDR1 and CDR2: SGHDN, FVKESK. The CDR3 loop spans 11 amino acids. V dropped 4 bases and J dropped 7 bases, with 8 bases sitting between them.

The chain couples TRBV18 to TRBJ1-4; the D is unclear. The CDR3 has 14 residues. Germline CDR1 reads KGHSH; CDR2 reads LQKENI. V lost 3 bases and J 6 bases, leaving 11 bases between the germline ends. CDR3 nucleotides: TGTGCCAGCTCACCTCGGGAGGGTCATGAAAAACTGTTTTTT. It translates to CASSPREGHEKLFF.